The clone carrying this T cell receptor (beta chain) was counted once. Its antigen is unidentified. With a much larger clone just one base away, this may be a read error. The CDR3 consists of 14 residues. Trimming cost V 2 bases and J 7 bases; bases outside gene matches: 3. The V gene's germline CDR1 is SGHRS and CDR2 YFSETQ. TCRdb re-derived calls from the 5' RACE reads in MiXCR, one entry per CDR3 protein. The sample contains around 340,000 distinct CDR3 sequences, approximately 13% of which appear only once. The data stem from a study of T cells after yellow fever vaccination. The wider study: With SMART-Seq v4 Ultra Low Input, the fractions containing low cell numbers were prepared. Whole-study results and caveats: A small proportion of clonotypes was detected in both the CD4 and CD8 compartments.

Sequenced material: CD4+ T cells sorted from PBMCs, taken 15 days after the yellow fever booster vaccination. The sequence derives from a man between 18 and 29 years old who received the YFV17D yellow fever vaccine. The chain joins TRBV5-1 to TRBJ2-3; 11 nucleotides line up with TRBD2. The CDR3 nucleotides read TGCGCCAGCAGCTTTAGCGGGGGGGTGAATACGCAGTATTTT. It codes for CASSFSGGVNTQYF. Based on the CDR3 plus reference TRBV5-1 and TRBJ2-3, the full variable domain is KAGVTQTPRYLIKTRGQQVTLSCSPISGHRSVSWYQQTPGQGLQFLFEYFSETQRNKGNFPGRFSGRQFSNSRSEMNVSTLELGDSALYLCASSFSGGVNTQYFGPGTRLTVL.